One and the same sample provided the 28 T cell receptor beta chains below, sequenced in a study of blood T cell repertoires in COVID-19. Clones were read by immunoSEQ multiplex PCR, and TCRdb kept only the in-frame ones, dropping some. The sample consists of roughly 570,000 clones, roughly nine tenths of them appearing once. The sequencing input was peripheral blood. Every receptor here comes from a woman aged 45-65 years with COVID-19, enrolled during active disease.

The chain carries TRBV25-1 and TRBJ2-7, with D uncertain. The V gene lost 4 bases and the J gene lost 0 bases, with 10 bases spanning the gap. Germline assignment: CDR1 MGHDK and CDR2 SYGVNS. The CDR3 is 14 residues long. CDR3 sequence reads: CASSVGGGSYEQYF. As DNA, the CDR3 is TGTGCCAGCAGTGTCGGTGGCGGCTCCTACGAGCAGTACTTC.

This chain links TRBV11-1 with TRBJ1-5; D unresolved. Trimming pared 1 base from V and 7 bases from J, leaving 11 bases between. CDR1 SGHAT and CDR2 FQDESV come from the germline V gene (reference sequence). CDR3 length: 14 amino acids. The CDR3 loop is CASSLGVEGQPQHF. The CDR3 DNA follows: TGTGCCAGCAGCTTAGGGGTAGAGGGACAGCCCCAGCATTTT. The complete variable domain, with remaining parts taken from reference TRBV11-1 and TRBJ1-5, reads EAEVAQSPRYKITEKSQAVAFWCDPISGHATLYWYRQILGQGPELLVQFQDESVVDDSQLPKDRFSAERLKGVDSTLKIQPAELGDSAMYLCASSLGVEGQPQHFGDGTRLSIL.

The rearrangement joins TRBV6-5 to TRBJ1-2; a possible D gene is TRBD1 (5 bases). The V gene's germline CDR1 is MNHEY and CDR2 SVGAGI. The CDR3 extends over 13 amino acids. The V end lost 6 bases, the J end lost 0 bases, and 8 bases lay between the germline ends. The CDR3 coding sequence is TGTGCCAGCAGCTGGACACCTAACTATGGCTACACCTTC. Amino acid sequence: CASSWTPNYGYTF.

V usage is TRBV28 and J usage is TRBJ2-7, with 8 bases that match TRBD2. J was trimmed by 2 bases and V by 7 bases; bases with no gene match: 4. CDR3 size: 13 residues. Germline values: CDR1 MDHEN, CDR2 SYDVKM. The CDR3 loop is CASNGGATYEQYF. The CDR3 DNA is TGTGCCAGCAACGGGGGGGCGACCTACGAGCAGTACTTC.

This clone was counted a few times. V and J are TRBV6-1 and TRBJ1-2; D unresolved. V was clipped by 3 bases and J by 4 bases, with 9 bases between them. Germline V CDR1 and CDR2: MNHNS, SASEGT. The CDR3 length is 13 residues. CDR3 amino acids: CASSDPVVYGYTF. In nucleotides, the CDR3 is TGTGCCAGCAGTGACCCGGTTGTCTATGGCTACACCTTC.

This sequence joins TRBV5-6 and TRBJ1-1; D gene unclear. CDR3 length: 12 amino acids. Germline CDR1 SGHDT, CDR2 YYEEEE. Trimming left V 4 bases short and J 9 bases short, with 13 bases between. DNA for the CDR3: TGTGCCAGCAGCCGAGGGTTAGGCCAAGCTTTCTTT. It specifies CASSRGLGQAFF.

V gene TRBV27 combines with J gene TRBJ1-2; D is perhaps TRBD1 (5 bases). Germline CDR1 MNHEY, CDR2 SMNVEV (reference sequence). CDR3 size: 15 residues. V lost 1 base, J lost 3 bases, and 12 bases lay in between. CDR3 in DNA: TGTGCCAGCAGTTTATTCGCAGGGTCCCACTATGGCTACACCTTC. Encoded protein: CASSLFAGSHYGYTF.

This clone has just one count. The chain recombines TRBV30 with TRBJ2-4; possible D gene TRBD1, 7 bases. The CDR3 has 13 amino acids. The germline gives CDR1 GTSNPN, CDR2 SVGIG (reference sequence). The germline V and J ends were trimmed by 1 base and 7 bases, with 11 bases remaining between them. This chain's CDR3 is CAWSGQGGNIQYF. The CDR3 DNA reads TGTGCCTGGAGTGGGCAGGGGGGCAACATTCAGTACTTC.

V and J are TRBV6-5 and TRBJ2-3; D uncertain. This CDR3 spans 13 amino acids. CDR1 and CDR2 (germline): MNHEY, SVGAGI. The ends were cut back, 3 bases at V and 7 bases at J, with 11 bases in the middle. CDR3 in amino acids: CASSYEARHTQYF. The DNA for the CDR3 is TGTGCCAGCAGTTATGAGGCCCGGCATACGCAGTATTTT.

The J gene is TRBJ2-7, the V gene TRBV7-9, with 12 bases fitting TRBD2. The CDR3 covers 15 residues. J lost 0 bases, V lost 4 bases, and 1 base had no gene match. The germline gives CDR1 SEHNR, CDR2 FQNEAQ (reference sequence). CDR3 protein: CASSSTSGGSYEQYF. The CDR3, as DNA: TGTGCCAGCAGCTCGACTAGCGGGGGCTCCTACGAGCAGTACTTC.

The J gene is TRBJ1-1, the V gene TRBV14; tentatively, D is TRBD1 (5 bases). Trimming took off 4 bases at V and 1 base at J, with 16 bases between the two ends. CDR3 length equals 16 residues. Germline CDR1 is SGHDN and CDR2 is FVKESK. This CDR3 is CASSRRGGQANTEAFF. DNA for the CDR3: TGTGCCAGCAGCCGGAGGGGAGGGCAGGCGAACACTGAAGCTTTCTTT.

The CDR3 DNA is TGTGCCAGCAGCCAACAATTTACTAGCGGGGGGAAAAACATTCAGTACTTC. Amino acid sequence: CASSQQFTSGGKNIQYF. The chain combines TRBV3-1 (or the pseudogene TRBV3-2) with TRBJ2-4; 12 bases are a match to TRBD2. Germline loops: CDR1 LGHDT, CDR2 YNNKEL (reference sequence). With 2 bases clipped from V and 4 bases from J, the junction kept 6 bases outside the gene matches. This CDR3 is built from 17 residues.

CDR3 DNA: TGTGCCAGCAGTCGATTGACAGGGGGCAACTATGGCTACACCTTC. Translated: CASSRLTGGNYGYTF. The V gene is TRBV28, the J gene TRBJ1-2, with 10 bases identical to TRBD1. Losses at the gene ends were 5 bases for V and 2 bases for J; bases not matched to a gene: 5. The CDR3 has 15 residues. Germline V gene sequence: CDR1 MDHEN, CDR2 SYDVKM.

The chain is built from TRBV5-4 and TRBJ2-3, with 12 bases that match TRBD1. Unmatched junction bases numbered 9, after V lost 4 bases and J lost 3 bases. The CDR3 runs 17 residues. Germline CDR1 reads SGHNT; CDR2 reads YYREEE (reference sequence). In DNA form, the CDR3 reads TGTGCCAGCAGCGGGCCGGGACAGGGGGCAAGGACAGATACGCAGTATTTT. This sequence encodes CASSGPGQGARTDTQYF.

V gene TRBV30 combines with J gene TRBJ1-6; D gene uncertain. The CDR3 has 15 amino acids. The V gene lost 5 bases and the J gene lost 10 bases, with 21 bases spanning the gap. Germline CDR1 and CDR2: GTSNPN and SVGIG (reference sequence). The CDR3 loop is CAWLPFEGDGSPLHF. CDR3 nucleotides: TGTGCCTGGCTACCCTTCGAGGGAGATGGCTCACCCCTCCACTTT.

The chain recombines TRBV2 with TRBJ1-1, with 8 bases lining up with TRBD1. This CDR3 region has 15 residues. The germline gives CDR1 SNHLY, CDR2 FYNNEI. The J segment lost 4 bases and the V segment lost 6 bases, leaving 10 bases of the junction unmatched. CDR3 DNA sequence: TGTGCCAGCAGCCTACAAAGACAGGGGCTCACTGAAGCTTTCTTT. Its translation: CASSLQRQGLTEAFF.

The chain links TRBV29-1 to TRBJ1-2, with 7 bases that match TRBD1. Per germline, CDR1 SQVTM and CDR2 ANQGSEA. The CDR3 is 16 residues long. With V trimmed by 4 bases and J by 1 base, 12 bases remained unmatched. The CDR3 sequence is CSVASPRTGYNYGYTF. CDR3 bases: TGCAGCGTTGCCAGTCCTCGGACAGGCTATAACTATGGCTACACCTTC.

The chain has TRBV9 and TRBJ1-3, with 7 bases identical to TRBD1. This CDR3 contains 18 residues. From germline, CDR1 is SGDLS and CDR2 YYNGEE. V was clipped by 3 bases and J by 3 bases; unmatched bases: 15. The CDR3 DNA sequence: TGTGCCAGCAGCGGGGCCCCTTCAGGGACAGTCCTTGGAAACACCATATATTTT. Translated, it gives CASSGAPSGTVLGNTIYF.

The gene calls are TRBV27 and TRBJ1-5, with D uncertain. V was shortened by 2 bases and J by 2 bases, with 13 bases between the two germline ends. The CDR3 is 16 amino acids. Germline V lookup: CDR1 MNHEY, CDR2 SMNVEV (reference sequence). The CDR3 DNA reads TGTGCCAGCAGTTTACTATCCCCCGGGGGCAATCAGCCCCAGCATTTT. Residues: CASSLLSPGGNQPQHF.

The chain has TRBV2 and TRBJ2-3, with 12 positions matching TRBD2. Germline-derived CDR1 and CDR2 are SNHLY and FYNNEI. The CDR3 is made up of 13 amino acids. Trimming cost V 9 bases and J 5 bases; bases outside gene matches: 3. The CDR3 spells CASLLAGGDTQYF. In nucleotides, the CDR3 is TGTGCCAGTCTACTAGCGGGAGGAGATACGCAGTATTTT. The full variable domain, completed using reference TRBV2 and TRBJ2-3, is EPEVTQTPSHQVTQMGQEVILRCVPISNHLYFYWYRQILGQKVEFLVSFYNNEISEKSEIFDDQFSVERPDGSNFTLKIRSTKLEDSAMYFCASLLAGGDTQYFGPGTRLTVL.

This chain links TRBV6-1 with TRBJ1-4; the match to TRBD1 covers 9 bases. V gave up 3 bases and J gave up 9 bases; unmatched junction bases: 5. CDR3 length equals 14 residues. Germline loops: CDR1 MNHNS, CDR2 SASEGT. CDR3 residues: CASSETGGVKKLFF. The CDR3 DNA is TGTGCCAGCAGTGAGACAGGGGGGGTGAAAAAACTGTTTTTT.

This clone was recorded only once. The chain combines TRBV5-4 with TRBJ1-2; D is unclear. The CDR3 length is 13 residues. V was trimmed by 0 bases and J by 4 bases, leaving 7 bases between them. Looked up from germline, CDR1 is SGHNT and CDR2 is YYREEE (reference sequence). The CDR3 sequence: CASSLDGIYGYTF. Here the CDR3 DNA reads TGTGCCAGCAGCTTGGACGGTATCTATGGCTACACCTTC.

V is TRBV14 and J is TRBJ1-2; TRBD1 matches at 9 bases. Germline V CDR1 and CDR2: SGHDN, FVKESK. The CDR3 extends over 16 amino acids. The J segment lost 11 bases and the V segment lost 4 bases, leaving 17 bases of the junction unmatched. The chain's CDR3 is CASSPFRTGALKGYTF. CDR3 DNA sequence: TGTGCCAGCAGCCCGTTCCGGACAGGGGCCCTCAAGGGTTACACCTTC.

The gene calls are TRBV4-1 and TRBJ1-5, with 8 bases identical to TRBD1. The CDR3 covers 15 residues. Germline assignment: CDR1 MGHRA and CDR2 YSYEKL. V gave up 3 bases and J gave up 5 bases; unmatched junction bases: 6. In DNA form, the CDR3 reads TGCGCCAGCAGCCAGACAGGGGTTGAGGATCAGCCCCAGCATTTT. This encodes CASSQTGVEDQPQHF.

In this sample, this clone turned up a few times. This chain joins TRBV2 and TRBJ1-1, with TRBD1 matching 10 bases. The CDR3 sequence is 16 residues long. J was trimmed by 4 bases and V by 6 bases; bases with no gene match: 11. Germline V gene lookup returns CDR1 SNHLY and CDR2 FYNNEI. CDR3 sequence: CASRPDRGPSGTEAFF. CDR3 coding DNA: TGTGCCAGCAGACCCGACAGGGGGCCAAGTGGCACTGAAGCTTTCTTT.

This chain joins TRBV13 and TRBJ2-1; TRBD2 is a possible D gene (5 bases). V was trimmed by 0 bases and J by 5 bases, leaving 11 bases between them. The CDR3 is made up of 15 amino acids. Per germline, CDR1 PRHDT and CDR2 FYEKMQ (reference sequence). Written as DNA, the CDR3 is TGTGCCAGCAGCTTAGGCCTCGGACTCAACAATGAGCAGTTCTTC. It codes for CASSLGLGLNNEQFF.

The chain links TRBV28 to TRBJ1-6, with 10 bases that match TRBD1. Germline CDR1 MDHEN, CDR2 SYDVKM. With V trimmed by 11 bases and J by 6 bases, 4 bases remained unmatched. The CDR3 is 13 amino acids. The CDR3 bases are TGTGCCGGAGACAGGGGGCCTAATTCACCCCTCCACTTT. Translation: CAGDRGPNSPLHF. The variable domain in full, completed from reference TRBV28 and TRBJ1-6, reads DVKVTQSSRYLVKRTGEKVFLECVQDMDHENMFWYRQDPGLGLRLIYFSYDVKMKEKGDIPEGYSVSREKKERFSLILESASTNQTSMYLCAGDRGPNSPLHFGNGTRLTVT.

This chain joins TRBV3-1 (or the pseudogene TRBV3-2) and TRBJ2-5, with TRBD2 identical over 7 bases. Germline trimming cut 4 bases from V and 5 bases from J; bases unmatched to any gene: 10. Germline V gene lookup returns CDR1 LGHDT and CDR2 YNNKEL (reference sequence). CDR3 length: 15 amino acids. In DNA form, the CDR3 reads TGTGCCAGCAGCCTGGAGGTAGCGGGCTATGAGACCCAGTACTTC. Its translation is CASSLEVAGYETQYF.